This T cell receptor beta chain was identified in a study of long-term antiretroviral therapy in people with HIV. Germline V gene lookup returns CDR1 MNHEY and CDR2 SMNVEV (reference sequence). The CDR3 covers 15 residues. Trimming removed 1 base from V and 2 bases from J; junction bases left unmatched: 5. Specimens held roughly 0.9-10 million cryopreserved PBMC prior to DNA extraction. This was the immunoSEQ v3.0 assay at survey level. The method was immunoSEQ multiplex PCR; TCRdb's version includes in-frame clones alone and lacks a portion of them. The sample lists about 18,000 clones, over 75% occurring once.

Here the sequenced sample was unsorted PBMCs, taken 4.2 years after starting antiretroviral therapy. This sequence was found in a man aged 50-60 years with HIV. V gene TRBV27 combines with J gene TRBJ2-7; 7 nucleotides align to TRBD2. CDR3 coding DNA: TGTGCCAGCAGTTTATACTCGGGGGGACCCTACGAGCAGTACTTC. Amino acids: CASSLYSGGPYEQYF.